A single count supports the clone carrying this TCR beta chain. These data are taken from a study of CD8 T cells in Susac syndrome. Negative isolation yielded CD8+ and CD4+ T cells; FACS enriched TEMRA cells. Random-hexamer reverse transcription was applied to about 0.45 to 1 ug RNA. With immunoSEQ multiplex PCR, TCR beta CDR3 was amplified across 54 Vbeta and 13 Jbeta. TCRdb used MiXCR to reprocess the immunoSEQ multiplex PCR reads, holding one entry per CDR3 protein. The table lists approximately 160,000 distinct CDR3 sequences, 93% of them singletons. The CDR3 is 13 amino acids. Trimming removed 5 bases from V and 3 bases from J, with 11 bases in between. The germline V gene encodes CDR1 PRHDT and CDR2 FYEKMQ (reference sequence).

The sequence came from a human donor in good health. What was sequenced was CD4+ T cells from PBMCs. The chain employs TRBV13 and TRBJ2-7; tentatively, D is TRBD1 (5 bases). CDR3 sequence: CASSAQGSYEQYF. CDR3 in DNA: TGTGCCAGCAGCGCGCAGGGCAGCTACGAGCAGTACTTC.